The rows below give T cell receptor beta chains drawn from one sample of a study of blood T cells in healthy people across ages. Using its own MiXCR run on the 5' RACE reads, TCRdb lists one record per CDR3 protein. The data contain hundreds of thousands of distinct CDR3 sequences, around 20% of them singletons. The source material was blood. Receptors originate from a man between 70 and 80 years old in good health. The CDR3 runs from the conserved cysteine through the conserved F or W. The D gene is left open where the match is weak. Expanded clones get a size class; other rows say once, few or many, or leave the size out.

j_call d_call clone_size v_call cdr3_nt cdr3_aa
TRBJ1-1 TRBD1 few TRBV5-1 TGCGCCAGCAGCTTGGTACTGGGCGGGGACAGGTTGAGACCTGAAGCTTTCTTT CASSLVLGGDRLRPEAFF
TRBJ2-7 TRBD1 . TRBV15 TGTGCCACCAGCGAAGGGACAGAATTTTCCCACGAGCAGTACTTC CATSEGTEFSHEQYF
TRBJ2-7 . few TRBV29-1 TGCAGCGTTCGGCAGAGTACGTTAGGTGAGCAGTACTTC CSVRQSTLGEQYF
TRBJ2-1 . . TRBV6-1 TGTGCCAGCACGGAGGCGGAGGAGCAGTTCTTC CASTEAEEQFF
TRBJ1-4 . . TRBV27 TGTGCCAGCAGTTGGGATAGTCGTGGGAAACTGTTTTTT CASSWDSRGKLFF
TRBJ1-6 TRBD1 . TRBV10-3 TGTGCCATCCGGACAGGGACTAATTCACCCCTCCACTTT CAIRTGTNSPLHF
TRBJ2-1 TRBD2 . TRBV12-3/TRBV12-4 TGTGCCAGCAGTTCGCGGACTAGCGGGAGGGCCAATGAGCAGTTCTTC CASSSRTSGRANEQFF
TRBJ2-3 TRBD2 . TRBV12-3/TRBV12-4 TGTGCCAGCAGTTTAGGGGGCAGACTAGCGGCAGATACGCAGTATTTT CASSLGGRLAADTQYF
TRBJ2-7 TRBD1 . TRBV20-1 TGCAGTGCTCCCGGGACAGCGAACTCCTACGAGCAGTACTTC CSAPGTANSYEQYF
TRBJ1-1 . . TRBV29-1 TGCAGCTCCTTTACAGAGAACACTGAAGCTTTCTTT CSSFTENTEAFF
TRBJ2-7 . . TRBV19 TGTGCCAGTAGTAAGGGCAGGAGAGGCGAGCAGTACTTC CASSKGRRGEQYF
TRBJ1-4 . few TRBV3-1 TGTGCCAGCAGCCAAGATGGTATGGGACCCAATGAAAAACTGTTTTTT CASSQDGMGPNEKLFF
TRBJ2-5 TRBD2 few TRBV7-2 TGTGCCAGCAGCCCCTGGGCACTAGCGGGAAGGGAGACCCAGTACTTC CASSPWALAGRETQYF
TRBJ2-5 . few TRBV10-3 TGTGCCATCAGTGAGTCGAAAAAACGGGACTCAGAGACCCAGTACTTC CAISESKKRDSETQYF
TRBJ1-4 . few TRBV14 TGTGCCAGCAGCCAAGAGACAATCGGAAAACTGTTTTTT CASSQETIGKLFF
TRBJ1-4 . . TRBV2 TGTGCCAGCAGTGAATTGGTGGGAACTGATGAAAAACTGTTTTTT CASSELVGTDEKLFF
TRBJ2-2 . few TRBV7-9 TGTGCCAGCAGCTTAGGCAGGGGAAACACCGGGGAGCTGTTTTTT CASSLGRGNTGELFF
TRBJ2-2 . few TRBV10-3 TGTGCCGTCAGCGCGGGACTCTCAACGGGCGGGGAGCTGTTTTTT CAVSAGLSTGGELFF
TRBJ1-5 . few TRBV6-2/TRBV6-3 TGTGCCAGCAGTTACAGGCGGGCGGATAGCAATCAGCCCCAGCATTTT CASSYRRADSNQPQHF
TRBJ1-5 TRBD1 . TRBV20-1 TGCAGTGCTAGAGACCCGACAGGGCGAGGCAATCAGCCCCAGCATTTT CSARDPTGRGNQPQHF
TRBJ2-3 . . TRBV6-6 TGTGCCAGCAGTTACCCAGCCACAGATACGCAGTATTTT CASSYPATDTQYF
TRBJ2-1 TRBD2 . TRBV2 TGTGCCAGCAGTGGAGGAGGGCTAGCGGGTTACAATGAGCAGTTCTTC CASSGGGLAGYNEQFF
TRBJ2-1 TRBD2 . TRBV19 TGTGCCAGTAGTATAGGGGGAGGACTAGCGGGAGGGGATGAGCAGTTCTTC CASSIGGGLAGGDEQFF
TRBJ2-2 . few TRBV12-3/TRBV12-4 TGTGCCAGCAGCCTCTGGGCCAAAGTCGGCGCCGGGGAGCTGTTTTTT CASSLWAKVGAGELFF
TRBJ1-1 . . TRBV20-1 TGCAGTGCTACGGACAACCGCGGCGCTTTCTTT CSATDNRGAFF
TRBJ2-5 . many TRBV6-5 TGTGCCAGCAGTTACAGGAACCAAGAGACCCAGTACTTC CASSYRNQETQYF
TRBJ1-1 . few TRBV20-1 TGCAGTGCTAGAGGGAGTGGGGGCACTGAAGCTTTCTTT CSARGSGGTEAFF
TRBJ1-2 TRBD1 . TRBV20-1 TGCAGTGCAACAGGGGGCACCCCCTTTGGCTATGGCTACACCTTC CSATGGTPFGYGYTF
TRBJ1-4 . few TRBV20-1 TGCAGTGCTAGCCCCAGTTCTAATGAAAAACTGTTTTTT CSASPSSNEKLFF
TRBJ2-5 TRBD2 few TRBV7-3 TGTGCCAGCAGCTCCTCTAGGTTGGCCAGCGGGAGTGTGGAGACCCAGTACTTC CASSSSRLASGSVETQYF
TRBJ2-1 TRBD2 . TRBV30 TGTGCCTGGAGTAGAGAGCGGGAGTCCTACAATGAGCAGTTCTTC CAWSRERESYNEQFF
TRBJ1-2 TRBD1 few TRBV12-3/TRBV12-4 TGTGCCAGCAGTTTGCCACCGGGACAGAGTGGCTACACCTTC CASSLPPGQSGYTF
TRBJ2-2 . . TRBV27 TGTGCCAGCAGTCCCGCCGACAGACCGAACACCGGGGAGCTGTTTTTT CASSPADRPNTGELFF
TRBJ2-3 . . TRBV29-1 TGCAGCGTTGCTTTGGGGGAAAGAGATACGCAGTATTTT CSVALGERDTQYF
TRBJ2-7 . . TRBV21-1 TGTGCCAGCAGCGCCTGCCGGGACTTACACTACGAGCAGTACTTC CASSACRDLHYEQYF
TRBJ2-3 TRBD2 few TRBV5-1 TGCGCCAGCAGCTTGGGGACTAGCGGGAGAGTCGGCACAGATACGCAGTATTTT CASSLGTSGRVGTDTQYF
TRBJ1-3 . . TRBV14 TGTGCCAGCAGCCAATTGGGCAGCTCTGGAAACACCATATATTTT CASSQLGSSGNTIYF
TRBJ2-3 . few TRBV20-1 TGCAGTGCCTCCCTCGATAGTACGCAGTATTTT CSASLDSTQYF
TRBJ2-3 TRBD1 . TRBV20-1 TGCAGTGCTCGCTACGGAGGCAGGGGGAAGGGAGATACGCAGTATTTT CSARYGGRGKGDTQYF
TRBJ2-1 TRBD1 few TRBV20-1 TGCAGTGCTAACAGGGGGCTGGATTTCAATGAGCAGCCCTTC CSANRGLDFNEQPF
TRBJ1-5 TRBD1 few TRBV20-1 TGCAGTGCTAGACGCGGGACAGATAGCAATCAGCCCCAGCATTTT CSARRGTDSNQPQHF
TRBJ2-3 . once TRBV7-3 TGTGCCAGCAGCTTAACGTCTACTGCGGCCGGCACAGATACGCAGTATTTT CASSLTSTAAGTDTQYF
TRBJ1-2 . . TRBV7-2 TGTGCCAGCAGCTTCGAGAGGGGCTATGGCTACACCTTC CASSFERGYGYTF
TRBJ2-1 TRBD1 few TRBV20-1 TGCAGTGCTAGAGAGGGGACAGGGGTCAATGAGCAGTTCTTC CSAREGTGVNEQFF
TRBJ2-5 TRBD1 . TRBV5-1 TGCGCCAGCAGGTTCGGGACAGGCAAAGAGACCCAGTACTTC CASRFGTGKETQYF
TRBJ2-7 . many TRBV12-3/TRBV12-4 TGTGCCAGCAGTTTAAACGGCGCGATATCCTACGAGCAGTACTTC CASSLNGAISYEQYF
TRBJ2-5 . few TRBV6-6 TGTGCCAGCAGCTACAGTTCCGGTGTACAAGAGACCCAGTACTTC CASSYSSGVQETQYF
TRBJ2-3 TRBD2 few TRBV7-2 TGTGCCAGCAGCTTAGATCGAGCGGGGCGGGGTACGCGGTATTTT CASSLDRAGRGTRYF
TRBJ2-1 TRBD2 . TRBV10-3 TGTGCCATCAGCGGGACTAGCGGGAGGGTTGGGCAGTTCTTC CAISGTSGRVGQFF
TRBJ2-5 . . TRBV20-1 TGCAGTGCTAGAGACACCTCAGCGGTAGAAGAGACCCAGTACTTC CSARDTSAVEETQYF
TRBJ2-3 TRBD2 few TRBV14 TGTGCCAGCAGCCAAGACTCTAGCGGTCGCACAGATACGCAGTATTTT CASSQDSSGRTDTQYF
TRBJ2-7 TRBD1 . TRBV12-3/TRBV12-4 TGTGCCAGCAGTTTATCCCCGACAGGGGGCTCGTACGAGCAGTACTTC CASSLSPTGGSYEQYF
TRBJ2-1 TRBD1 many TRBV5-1 TGCGCCAGCAGCCTGGGACAGGGTGTTCACAATGAGCAGTTCTTC CASSLGQGVHNEQFF
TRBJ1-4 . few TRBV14 TGTGCCAGCCGGGGAGATGGCGCTAATGAAAAACTGTTTTTT CASRGDGANEKLFF
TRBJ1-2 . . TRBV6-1 TGTGCCAGCAGTGATCGGGCAGAGTTATATGGCTACACCTTC CASSDRAELYGYTF
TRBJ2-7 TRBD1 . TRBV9 TGTGCCAGCAGCCCCGGGGACAGAAGGAAATCCTACGAGCAGTACTTC CASSPGDRRKSYEQYF
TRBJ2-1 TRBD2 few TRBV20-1 TGCAGTGCTAGAGGGGAGGCGGGAGATCTTGCCAATGAGCAGTTCTTC CSARGEAGDLANEQFF
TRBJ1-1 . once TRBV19 TGTGCCAGTAGTATTAGGGAGACTGAAGCTTTCTTT CASSIRETEAFF
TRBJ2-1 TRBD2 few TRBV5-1 TGCGCCAGCAGCTTGGCTAGCGGGAGGGATGAGCAGTTCTTC CASSLASGRDEQFF